This TCR beta chain was recorded in a study of vaccination effects on CD4 cells after COVID-19. Looking at the study overall: Participants were vaccinated with two doses of either the BNT162b2 or mRNA-1273 vaccine.

Data came from immunoSEQ multiplex PCR; TCRdb stores just in-frame clones and leaves some out. This sample has 20,000 to 30,000 clones; around 66% occur once, and the top ten carry around 19%. The CDR3 sequence is 14 residues long. From germline, CDR1 is KGHDR and CDR2 SFDVKD. V lost 2 bases, J lost 5 bases, and 4 bases stayed unmatched. This clone was picked up a small number of times. Its antigen is unidentified. ViraFEST used viral peptide pools to expand antigen-specific CD4+ T cells before sequencing. Culturing for about 9 days preceded CD4+ T cell isolation. It was between March and December 2020 that the person had a SARS-CoV-2 infection confirmed by PCR.

The chain employs TRBV24-1 and TRBJ2-5; TRBD1 agrees at 7 bases. The sequence was collected from a human donor who had a prior SARS-CoV-2 infection. The sample consisted of CD4+ T cells from PBMCs cultured with SARS-CoV-2 spike peptides, taken before COVID-19 vaccination. The CDR3 here is CATSDSVTGETQYF. CDR3 bases: TGTGCCACCAGTGATTCGGTGACAGGGGAGACCCAGTACTTC.